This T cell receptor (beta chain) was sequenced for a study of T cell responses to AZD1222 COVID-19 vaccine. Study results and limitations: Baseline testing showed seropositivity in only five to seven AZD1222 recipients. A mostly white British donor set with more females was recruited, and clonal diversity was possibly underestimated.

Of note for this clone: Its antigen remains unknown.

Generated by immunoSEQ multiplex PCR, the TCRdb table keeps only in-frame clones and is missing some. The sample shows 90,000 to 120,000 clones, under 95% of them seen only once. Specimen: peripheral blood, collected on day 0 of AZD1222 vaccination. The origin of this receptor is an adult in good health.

CDR3 coding DNA: TGTGCCAGCAGCTTAGCTCCGATGGACTCTGGAAACACCATATATTTT. It specifies CASSLAPMDSGNTIYF. The genes are TRBV11-2 and TRBJ1-3; D is undetermined. The CDR3 contains 16 residues. Germline V lookup: CDR1 SGHAT, CDR2 FQNNGV. The germline V and J ends were trimmed by 1 base and 0 bases, with 10 bases remaining between them.